This TCR beta chain appears in the sequencing data of a study of blood T cell repertoires in COVID-19. About the study: PBMCs, B-cell-depleted T cells, or T cells provided the cDNA or gDNA that made up the material.

Cohort 3 recovered donors had two negative PCRs, clearance, or symptom resolution. TCRdb's copy holds only in-frame clones and misses some; the assay was immunoSEQ multiplex PCR. The sample records almost 400,000 clones, just under 90% being singletons. This receptor was taken from a young woman who had recovered from COVID-19. The source material was PBMCs or T cells enriched from blood (not recorded which).

The CDR3 DNA sequence: TGTGCCAGCAGTGAGGACATTAACTATGGCTACACCTTC. It yields the protein CASSEDINYGYTF. V and J are TRBV25-1 and TRBJ1-2; D is perhaps TRBD1 (5 bases). The CDR3 is made up of 13 amino acids. The germline gives CDR1 MGHDK, CDR2 SYGVNS. Trimming removed 3 bases at V and 1 base at J, with 6 bases between.